This T cell receptor (beta chain) derives from a study of a mutant IDH1 vaccine in newly diagnosed glioma. Findings and caveats of the study: Evidence of vaccine-induced immune responses was documented in less than 95% of patients.

As for this clone: Its matching antigen is unknown.

Trimming cost V 8 bases and J 3 bases, with 20 bases left between them. Germline CDR1 MGHDK, CDR2 SYGVNS. The CDR3 extends over 15 amino acids. The time point is: baseline, week 1 (first vaccination visit). Specified treatment: pre-vaccination baseline after standard-of-care therapy. This table comes from immunoSEQ multiplex PCR, and its TCRdb copy is limited to in-frame clones, with some not included. The table records tens of thousands of clones, about nine tenths of them present only once. The material sequenced was PBMCs, taken from a glioma patient treated with radiotherapy, temozolomide or both. This sequence originates from a man younger than 40 with glioma. The V and J genes are TRBV25-1 and TRBJ2-7; D ambiguous. The CDR3 DNA reads TGTGCCAGCCCACCCTCCGACGCACGGGTCTACGAGCAGTACTTC. This encodes CASPPSDARVYEQYF.